This TCR beta chain appears in the sequencing data of a study of graft-versus-host responses after intestinal transplantation. This table comes from immunoSEQ multiplex PCR, and its TCRdb copy is limited to in-frame clones, with some not included. Of about 38,000 clones listed, around four fifths are singletons. The trim removed 5 bases at V and 8 bases at J, leaving 12 bases unmatched. Germline loops: CDR1 SGDLS, CDR2 YYNGEE. This CDR3 has 15 amino acids. Specimen: PBMCs, collected about 160 weeks after transplant. V is TRBV9 and J is TRBJ1-1; 10 nucleotides align to TRBD1. The TCR sequence derives from a human patient who received an intestinal transplant, so some T cells may come from the graft donor. The CDR3 nucleotides are TGTGCCAGCAGTCCGTCCGGGACAGGGGAGGCAGAAGCTTTCTTT. Translating it yields CASSPSGTGEAEAFF.